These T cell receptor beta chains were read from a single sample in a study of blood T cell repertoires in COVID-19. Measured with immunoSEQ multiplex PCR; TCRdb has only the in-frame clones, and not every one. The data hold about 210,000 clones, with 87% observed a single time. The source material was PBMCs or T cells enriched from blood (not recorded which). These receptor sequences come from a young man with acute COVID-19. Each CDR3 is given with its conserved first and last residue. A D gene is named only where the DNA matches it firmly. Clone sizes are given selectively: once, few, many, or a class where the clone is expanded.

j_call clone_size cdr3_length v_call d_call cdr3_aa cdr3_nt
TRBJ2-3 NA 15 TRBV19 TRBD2 CASSISGSTTDTQYF TGTGCCAGTAGTATAAGCGGGAGCACCACAGATACGCAGTATTTT
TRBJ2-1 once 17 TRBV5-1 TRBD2 CASSLELAGGAYNEQFF TGCGCCAGCAGCTTGGAGCTAGCGGGAGGGGCCTACAATGAGCAGTTCTTC
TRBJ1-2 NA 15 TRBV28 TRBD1 CASFSGQATNYGYTF TGTGCCAGCTTTTCGGGACAGGCAACTAACTATGGCTACACCTTC
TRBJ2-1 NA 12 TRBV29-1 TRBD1 CSVDRAYNEQFF TGCAGCGTGGACAGGGCCTACAATGAGCAGTTCTTC
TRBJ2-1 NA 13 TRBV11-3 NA CASQLTQGDEQFF TGTGCCAGCCAACTTACACAGGGCGATGAGCAGTTCTTC
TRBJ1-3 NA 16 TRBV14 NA CASSQDALSSGNTIYF TGTGCCAGCAGCCAAGATGCCCTATCCTCTGGAAACACCATATATTTT
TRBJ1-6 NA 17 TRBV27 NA CASSSKPQDSYNSPLHF TGTGCCAGCAGTTCCAAACCTCAGGACTCCTATAATTCACCCCTCCACTTT
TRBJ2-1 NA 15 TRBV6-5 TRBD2 CASSYAGESYNEQFF TGTGCCAGCAGTTACGCGGGAGAGTCCTACAATGAGCAGTTCTTC
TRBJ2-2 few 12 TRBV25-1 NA CASSEGLGELFF TGTGCCAGCAGTGAAGGACTGGGGGAGCTGTTTTTT
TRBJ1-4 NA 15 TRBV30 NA CAWSASGVHREKLFF TGTGCCTGGAGCGCCTCAGGGGTCCACCGGGAAAAACTGTTTTTT
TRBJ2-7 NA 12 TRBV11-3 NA CASSDSSYEQYF TGTGCCAGCAGCGACAGCTCCTACGAGCAGTACTTC
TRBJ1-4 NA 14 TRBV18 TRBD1 CASSEGQFNEKLFF TGTGCCAGCTCAGAGGGACAGTTTAATGAAAAACTGTTTTTT
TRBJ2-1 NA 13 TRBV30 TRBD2 CALKTSGGGGQFF TGTGCCTTGAAGACTAGCGGGGGAGGCGGGCAGTTCTTC
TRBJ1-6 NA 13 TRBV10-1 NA CASSDQGGSPLHF TGCGCCAGCAGTGACCAGGGTGGGTCACCCCTCCACTTT